Listed here are 5 T cell receptor beta chains from one sample, sequenced in a study of T-cell reconstitution after alpha-beta-depleted transplantation in children. The authors prepared the TCRbeta library with unique molecular identifiers. TCRdb re-called the PCR reads with MiXCR, one entry per CDR3 protein. The table shows around 100,000 distinct CDR3 sequences, with about a tenth occurring only once. The sequencing used PBMCs, collected before TCRalphabeta/CD19-depleted stem cell transplant. The receptors derive from a boy between 2 and 10 years old with acute lymphoblastic leukemia, due to receive a stem cell transplant.

This clonotype has only a few counts. The rearrangement links TRBV29-1 to TRBJ2-7; D might be TRBD2 (5 bases). V lost 2 bases to trimming and J lost 3 bases, with 14 bases between them. This CDR3 is 14 amino acids long. CDR1 is SQVTM, CDR2 ANQGSEA, per germline. CDR3 in DNA: TGCAGCGTTGAAACGGCTAGCTCTTTCTACGAGCAGTACTTC. Residues: CSVETASSFYEQYF.

The rearrangement links TRBV7-9 to TRBJ1-1, with D perhaps matching TRBD1 (6 bases). Trimming took off 3 bases at V and 6 bases at J, with 17 bases between the two ends. The CDR3 totals 15 residues. Per the germline V gene, CDR1 is SEHNR and CDR2 is FQNEAQ (reference sequence). The CDR3 sequence is CASSFRDTGTPEAFF. In DNA, the CDR3 is TGTGCCAGCAGCTTCCGGGACACCGGGACCCCTGAAGCTTTCTTT.

This clonotype was seen a handful of times. V gene TRBV7-6 combines with J gene TRBJ2-1; D is undetermined. The CDR3 consists of 15 residues. Germline V gives CDR1 SGHVS, CDR2 FNYEAQ. V gave up 4 bases and J gave up 5 bases, with 15 bases separating them. This chain's CDR3 is CASSSLGRRDNEQFF. In DNA, the CDR3 is TGTGCCAGCAGCTCCCTGGGAAGACGGGACAATGAGCAGTTCTTC.

V and J are TRBV20-1 and TRBJ2-7; maybe TRBD1 (6 bases). Germline loops: CDR1 DFQATT, CDR2 SNEGSKA (reference sequence). CDR3 length equals 13 residues. The germline V and J ends were trimmed by 1 base and 3 bases, with 10 bases remaining between them. The CDR3 loop is CSARGNRVYEQYF. CDR3 coding DNA: TGCAGTGCTAGAGGCAACAGGGTCTACGAGCAGTACTTC.

This clonotype was recorded at least ten times. The gene calls are TRBV25-1 and TRBJ2-7; D is uncertain. Germline assignment: CDR1 MGHDK and CDR2 SYGVNS. Trimming removed 3 bases at V and 4 bases at J, with 10 bases between. CDR3 size: 13 residues. The DNA of the CDR3 is TGTGCCAGCAGTGAGGTCAAGGAATACGAGCAGTACTTC. As protein: CASSEVKEYEQYF.